The sequence of this T cell receptor beta chain was determined in a study of T cell responses to AZD1222 COVID-19 vaccine. Study details: Second-dose recipients at about 4 or about 12 weeks were treated as one pooled group. Study-wide results and limits: Repertoires were obtained only post-peak T cell response. Among those given AZD1222, only five or six were seropositive at baseline. Nearly half of unique spike-specific TCRs reportedly avoided B.1.351 and B.1.1.7 mutated regions.

In the case of this clone: Its specificity is not known.

Here immunoSEQ multiplex PCR was the method, and the copy in TCRdb shows in-frame clones only, minus some. The sample yields some 140,000 clones, about 92% seen once. The CDR3 is made up of 15 amino acids. Trimming pared 2 bases from V and 0 bases from J, leaving 10 bases between. Germline CDR1 MNHNS, CDR2 SASEGT. The V and J genes are TRBV6-1 and TRBJ1-1, with D unclear. The starting material was peripheral blood, obtained on day 0 of AZD1222 vaccination. This sequence was found in an adult in good health. CDR3 nucleotide sequence: TGTGCCAGCAGTGAATCTGGACGGATGAACACTGAAGCTTTCTTT. Amino acid sequence: CASSESGRMNTEAFF.